The subject of this entry is one T cell receptor (beta chain). The antigen it binds to is not known. No quality values exist for individual bases; no much larger clone is one base distant. These data are taken from a study of blood T cells in healthy people across ages (dated by TCRdb to 2013 to 2016). A note on the overall study: In model experiments, template switching captured about one uniquely barcoded TCR beta cDNA molecule for every two T cells. Two additional independent replicas of 1 million unique cDNA reads from the same blood draw were analyzed for two donors (one aged 18 to 30 and one aged 80 or older). To avoid experimental bias, donors of different ages were distributed randomly across sequencing lanes. Donors were grouped into four age groups: young (average roughly 17 years), middle-aged (39), aged (62) and long-lived (around 80). To track age-related changes in TCR beta repertoire diversity, the study relied on deep sequencing normalized with unique cDNA molecular identifiers.

Library generation was performed with 5' RACE. TCRdb lists the instrument as Illumina HiSeq 2500. The second PCR ran for roughly 7 to 12 cycles and used a J-beta primer mix along with a sample-barcoded 5' primer. A template-switch 5' adaptor carrying 12 random nucleotides introduced a unique molecular identifier onto each TCR beta cDNA molecule. Each sample yielded at least 3 million CDR3-containing paired-end reads. First-strand cDNA was synthesized from all RNA with the Mint cDNA synthesis kit, primed by a TRBC-specific oligonucleotide. All cDNA was treated with uracil-DNA glycosylase and then went through a first 18-cycle PCR with the universal primers M1SS and BC2_uni_R. The source study handled its data this way. For normalization, 1 million high-quality reads were randomly selected from each sample, with every read carrying a distinct molecular identifier. Instead of being binned into consensus sequences, reads with shared molecular identifiers were discarded. MiTCR, with a Q25 quality threshold and the strictest error-elimination algorithm, was used for CDR3 identification, clonotype clustering and error correction. A nonparametric unseen species model with Euler transformation was used to estimate a lower bound on total TCR beta diversity. TCRdb applied fastp at Q25 and MiXCR to the public reads, then kept only in-frame beta chains. A single entry per CDR3 protein holds the most common genes and DNA from its merged rows. The V and J calls were not made by the authors but by TCRdb's processing. The sample table lists 1.5 million or so distinct CDR3 sequences, 42% of them with a count of one. Around 8% of the sample comes from the top ten.

The research as a whole found: The long-lived group showed more naive CD4+ T cells, fewer expanded clones and increased TCR diversity than the aged group, suggesting age selection. Conclusive comparison of naive and antigen-experienced compartments was prevented by the profiling of bulk unsorted PBMCs. The percentage of naive T cells measured by flow cytometry correlated strongly with observed TCR beta diversity. Estimates of total diversity based on one million sequenced T cells were regarded as lower bounds and as underestimates. Donor CMV infection status was unknown, potentially confounding age-related changes in expanded clonotypes. Observed TCR beta diversity per million T cells fell roughly linearly with age, and a significant reduction was already apparent by age roughly 40.

The 39 donors, aged about 6 to 95 years, were systemically healthy Caucasian individuals from Russia. Each donor gave 8 to 10 milliliters of peripheral blood, drawn into EDTA-treated Vacutainer tubes. PBMCs were isolated by Ficoll-Paque density-gradient centrifugation, with at least 7 million obtained per sample. Total RNA was extracted from PBMCs with Trizol reagent, with at least 5 micrograms obtained per sample. For every donor, an aliquot of PBMCs went through flow cytometry to measure the percentages of naive CD45RAhigh/CD27high T cells. The TCR was taken from a young woman in good health. Sequences were obtained from blood.

The CDR3 here reads CSVEVLGQLSSYEQYF. The sequenced DNA: TGCAGCGTTGAAGTCCTTGGACAGCTTAGCTCCTACGAGCAGTACTTC. The chain is made from TRBV29-1 and TRBJ2-7; matching of 6 bases hints at TRBD1 as the D gene. The CDR3 holds 16 amino acids from the cysteine to the phenylalanine. Of the read, only the CDR3 DNA is kept; its 48 bases are in frame from base 1. Between the V and J ends, shortened by 1 base and 0 bases respectively, the junction contains 16 bases. CDR1 and CDR2 were assigned from the germline V gene as SQVTM and ANQGSEA.